One and the same sample provided the 29 T cell receptor beta chains below, sequenced in a study of control samples from healthy donors and cancer patients. Assay: immunoSEQ multiplex PCR; the TCRdb copy retains only in-frame clones and omits some. The sample contains around 76,000 clones, about nine tenths of which appear only once. Material for sequencing was PBMCs. These receptors were obtained from a woman in her 50s with colorectal cancer.

J is TRBJ1-2 and V is TRBV15; tentatively, D is TRBD1 (5 bases). Germline V gene lookup returns CDR1 LNHNV and CDR2 YYDKDF (reference sequence). Trimming took 2 bases from V and 6 from J, leaving 16 bases between them. The CDR3 has 15 amino acids. As DNA, the CDR3 is TGTGCCACCAGCAGAATGGGACTGGCTCAGGATGGCTACACCTTC. This translates into CATSRMGLAQDGYTF.

The chain carries TRBV5-1 and TRBJ2-6; weak D call: TRBD1 (6 bases). Trimming removed 7 bases from V and 2 bases from J, with 10 bases in between. CDR3 length: 14 residues. Germline lookup yields CDR1 SGHRS and CDR2 YFSETQ. The CDR3 sequence is CASRTGTGANVLTF. In nucleotides, the CDR3 is TGCGCCAGCCGTACAGGGACTGGGGCCAACGTCCTGACTTTC.

This chain joins TRBV7-8 and TRBJ2-1, with 7 bases identical to TRBD1. The ends lost 5 bases at V and 4 bases at J; junction bases unmatched: 5. This CDR3 contains 14 residues. Germline V gene lookup returns CDR1 SGHVS and CDR2 FQNEAQ. The chain's CDR3 is CASSTDRIYNEQFF. CDR3 DNA: TGTGCCAGCAGCACGGACAGGATTTACAATGAGCAGTTCTTC.

The chain has TRBV19 and TRBJ1-4; 7 bases map to TRBD1. Trimming at V came to 7 bases and at J to 4 bases, leaving 6 bases not matched to a gene. This CDR3 region has 14 residues. CDR1 LNHDA and CDR2 SQIVND come from the germline V gene (reference sequence). The CDR3 loop is CASTLGGLNEKLFF. CDR3 bases: TGTGCCAGTACCCTAGGGGGCCTTAATGAAAAACTGTTTTTT.

The chain uses TRBV19 and TRBJ1-5; D uncertain. Germline CDR1 reads LNHDA; CDR2 reads SQIVND (reference sequence). The V end was cut by 1 base, the J end by 0 bases, with 7 bases between. The CDR3 covers 15 residues. In DNA, the CDR3 is TGTGCCAGTAGTATAGTTGGGTATAGCAATCAGCCCCAGCATTTT. Its protein is CASSIVGYSNQPQHF.

V and J are TRBV6-5 and TRBJ1-1; D not certain. The CDR3 has 14 residues. V was shortened by 8 bases and J by 1 base, with 14 bases between the two germline ends. The germline CDR1 and CDR2 sequences are MNHEY and SVGAGI. CDR3: CASLGLQPNTEAFF. The CDR3 bases are TGTGCCAGCCTCGGTCTGCAGCCGAACACTGAAGCTTTCTTT.

The chain joins TRBV12-3 or TRBV12-4 to TRBJ1-1; TRBD1 is a possible D gene (5 bases). Trimming took off 7 bases at V and 0 bases at J, with 9 bases between the two ends. The CDR3 is made up of 13 amino acids. The CDR3 loop reads CASNRFVNTEAFF. The CDR3 DNA sequence: TGTGCCAGCAACAGGTTTGTGAACACTGAAGCTTTCTTT.

The chain has TRBV29-1 and TRBJ2-6, with 7 bases aligning to TRBD1. With 7 bases clipped from V and 5 bases from J, the junction kept 17 bases outside the gene matches. Looked up from germline, CDR1 is SQVTM and CDR2 is ANQGSEA. The CDR3 is 17 residues long. This CDR3 reads CSALIDDRAIRANVLTF. The CDR3 DNA reads as TGCAGCGCACTAATCGACGACAGGGCAATAAGGGCCAACGTCCTGACTTTC.

V usage is TRBV4-1 and J usage is TRBJ2-1; TRBD2 agrees at 7 bases. The V segment lost 4 bases and the J segment 3 bases; nucleotides outside the gene matches: 15. The CDR3 contains 18 residues. CDR1 MGHRA and CDR2 YSYEKL come from the germline V gene. In DNA form, the CDR3 reads TGCGCCAGCAGCCTCCCCTCTAGCGGTTCGGGGCTCTACAATGAGCAGTTCTTC. This encodes CASSLPSSGSGLYNEQFF.

The chain links TRBV2 to TRBJ1-1; D is perhaps TRBD1 (6 bases). Trimming took off 6 bases at V and 3 bases at J, with 11 bases between the two ends. Germline loops: CDR1 SNHLY, CDR2 FYNNEI. The length of the CDR3 is 13 residues. CDR3 protein: CASRNRVHTEAFF. The CDR3 DNA is TGTGCCAGCAGGAACAGGGTGCACACTGAAGCTTTCTTT.

Here the CDR3 reads CASSSSGVANTEAFF. The CDR3 coding sequence is TGTGCCAGCTCCTCTTCTGGCGTGGCGAACACTGAAGCTTTCTTT. The chain employs TRBV18 and TRBJ1-1; no clear D gene. Germline CDR1 reads KGHSH; CDR2 reads LQKENI. Trimming took off 6 bases at V and 1 base at J, with 15 bases between the two ends. This CDR3 region has 15 residues. Drawing the rest from reference TRBV18 and TRBJ1-1, the complete variable domain is NAGVMQNPRHLVRRRGQEARLRCSPMKGHSHVYWYRQLPEEGLKFMVYLQKENIIDESGMPKERFSAEFPKEGPSILRIQQVVRGDSAAYFCASSSSGVANTEAFFGQGTRLTVV.

V gene TRBV2 combines with J gene TRBJ2-7, with 7 bases that match TRBD1. The length of the CDR3 is 12 residues. The trim removed 8 bases at V and 7 bases at J, leaving 8 bases unmatched. Germline CDR1 reads SNHLY; CDR2 reads FYNNEI. The CDR3 loop is CASGLAGGEQYV. As DNA, the CDR3 is TGTGCCAGCGGGTTGGCAGGGGGAGAGCAGTACGTC.

CDR3 sequence: CASKRGQGFTEAFF. The CDR3 DNA reads as TGTGCCAGCAAACGGGGACAGGGGTTCACTGAAGCTTTCTTT. The gene calls are TRBV5-6 and TRBJ1-1, with 10 positions matching TRBD1. The CDR3 totals 14 residues. V was clipped by 6 bases and J by 4 bases; unmatched bases: 6. CDR1 and CDR2 from the germline V gene are SGHDT and YYEEEE.

The CDR3 reads CASSLERGNYGYTF. DNA of the CDR3: TGTGCCAGCAGCTTAGAGCGGGGGAACTATGGCTACACCTTC. V gene TRBV7-8 combines with J gene TRBJ1-2; tentative D call: TRBD1 (5 bases). The CDR3 extends over 14 amino acids. CDR1 SGHVS and CDR2 FQNEAQ come from the germline V gene. V gave up 1 base and J gave up 2 bases, with 8 bases separating them.

The chain joins TRBV7-2 to TRBJ1-2, with no clear D. The CDR3 is made up of 14 amino acids. Germline assignment: CDR1 SGHTA and CDR2 FQGNSA. With 0 bases removed from V and 3 bases from J, the gap between germline ends came to 8 bases. The CDR3 here is CASSLATVDYGYTF. The DNA of the CDR3 is TGTGCCAGCAGCTTAGCCACAGTGGACTATGGCTACACCTTC.

The J gene is TRBJ1-3, the V gene TRBV19; D possibly corresponds to TRBD1 (5 bases). The CDR3 covers 16 residues. CDR1 and CDR2 (germline): LNHDA, SQIVND (reference sequence). V was clipped by 4 bases and J by 7 bases, with 20 bases between them. The CDR3 protein is CASSTPLGGSGNTIYF. The CDR3 coding sequence is TGTGCCAGTAGTACCCCCCTCGGGGGGTCGGGTAACACCATATATTTT.

The genes are TRBV5-1 and TRBJ2-5; D ambiguous. V dropped 2 bases and J dropped 1 base, with 0 bases sitting between them. This CDR3 contains 11 residues. Germline CDR1 SGHRS, CDR2 YFSETQ. In DNA form, the CDR3 reads TGCGCCAGCAGCTTCCAAGAGACCCAGTACTTC. Amino acid sequence: CASSFQETQYF.

This clone occurred once. V and J are TRBV28 and TRBJ1-2, with 8 bases lining up with TRBD1. Losses at the gene ends were 6 bases for V and 4 bases for J; bases not matched to a gene: 4. The CDR3 has 13 amino acids. Germline-derived CDR1 and CDR2 are MDHEN and SYDVKM. CDR3 nucleotide sequence: TGTGCCAGCAGGCGAGGGACAGGCTATGGCTACACCTTC. Its translation: CASRRGTGYGYTF.

This rearrangement joins TRBV6-1 to TRBJ2-1; 10 bases align to TRBD2. V was clipped by 1 base and J by 1 base; unmatched bases: 4. The CDR3 loop spans 17 amino acids. CDR1 and CDR2 from the germline V gene are MNHNS and SASEGT. This chain's CDR3 is CASSEEPAGGSYNEQFF. The CDR3 DNA sequence: TGTGCCAGCAGTGAAGAACCAGCGGGGGGGTCCTACAATGAGCAGTTCTTC.

Worth noting for this clone: The sample has other DNA sequences that encode this CDR3 too. The rearrangement uses TRBV20-1 and TRBJ1-2; D perhaps matches TRBD1 (5 bases). Germline CDR1 and CDR2: DFQATT and SNEGSKA (reference sequence). Trimming stripped 3 bases from V and 8 bases from J, with 13 bases between. This CDR3 comprises 12 residues. The CDR3 region is CSASRAGRGYTF. For the CDR3, the DNA is TGCAGTGCTAGTAGGGCGGGGCGGGGCTACACCTTC.

The chain recombines TRBV27 with TRBJ1-5; possible D gene TRBD1, 5 bases. V was pared by 5 bases and J by 5 bases, with 10 bases between. The CDR3 runs to 13 residues. From germline, CDR1 is MNHEY and CDR2 SMNVEV (reference sequence). The CDR3 loop is CASSRGVDQPQHF. The CDR3 bases are TGTGCCAGCAGTAGAGGGGTGGATCAGCCCCAGCATTTT.

CDR3 DNA sequence: TGCGCCAGCAGCTTGGCGACAGCACCCGGCGATGGCTACACCTTC. Residues: CASSLATAPGDGYTF. The V call is TRBV5-1, the J call TRBJ1-2, with a weak D call TRBD1 (5 bases). This CDR3 contains 15 residues. Per the germline V gene, CDR1 is SGHRS and CDR2 is YFSETQ. Trimming pared 0 bases from V and 6 bases from J, leaving 15 bases between.

The V and J genes are TRBV10-2 and TRBJ2-5; TRBD2 aligns across 8 bases. V dropped 6 bases and J dropped 3; count of bases not matched to a gene: 3. The CDR3 has 13 residues. Germline-derived CDR1 and CDR2 are WSHSY and SAAADI. CDR3 sequence reads: CASSVLAEETQYF. CDR3 DNA: TGCGCCAGCAGCGTACTAGCGGAAGAGACCCAGTACTTC.

This sequence joins TRBV5-6 and TRBJ2-4; tentatively, D is TRBD1 or TRBD2 (6 bases each). This CDR3 contains 15 residues. Trimming removed 4 bases from V and 6 bases from J, with 17 bases in between. In germline, CDR1 is SGHDT, CDR2 YYEEEE. As DNA, the CDR3 is TGTGCCAGCAGCACCTATTCGGGGGCAACAAACATTCAGTACTTC. Its translation is CASSTYSGATNIQYF.

This chain links TRBV4-1 with TRBJ2-3, with unresolved D. V was pared by 1 base and J by 4 bases, with 12 bases between. Germline CDR1 MGHRA, CDR2 YSYEKL. The CDR3 has 15 amino acids. CDR3 sequence (DNA): TGCGCCAGCAGCCAAGGGCCCTCGACCTCAGATACGCAGTATTTT. It encodes CASSQGPSTSDTQYF.

This sequence joins TRBV5-1 and TRBJ1-1; unclear D gene. Looked up from germline, CDR1 is SGHRS and CDR2 is YFSETQ. This CDR3 comprises 13 residues. Trimming removed 3 bases from V and 1 base from J, with 7 bases in between. CDR3 amino acids: CASSYLGNTEAFF. The CDR3 DNA is TGCGCCAGCAGCTATTTGGGGAACACTGAAGCTTTCTTT. The full variable domain, with the rest looked up from reference TRBV5-1 and TRBJ1-1, is KAGVTQTPRYLIKTRGQQVTLSCSPISGHRSVSWYQQTPGQGLQFLFEYFSETQRNKGNFPGRFSGRQFSNSRSEMNVSTLELGDSALYLCASSYLGNTEAFFGQGTRLTVV.

V is TRBV5-6 and J is TRBJ1-1; D gene uncertain. This CDR3 has 13 amino acids. Germline values: CDR1 SGHDT, CDR2 YYEEEE. Trimming cost V 0 bases and J 4 bases, with 7 bases left between them. CDR3: CASSLGSGTEAFF. CDR3 DNA sequence: TGTGCCAGCAGCTTGGGAAGCGGCACTGAAGCTTTCTTT.

The table lists this clone with a count of one. This chain links TRBV7-9 with TRBJ1-1, with D maybe TRBD1 (5 bases). The germline CDR1 and CDR2 sequences are SEHNR and FQNEAQ (reference sequence). CDR3 size: 15 residues. Trimming took off 5 bases at V and 10 bases at J, with 23 bases between the two ends. The CDR3 sequence: CASSPGGSRKGVAFF. CDR3 DNA sequence: TGTGCCAGCAGCCCCGGGGGGAGTCGGAAAGGTGTAGCTTTCTTT.

The chain uses TRBV5-1 and TRBJ2-1, with 7 bases lining up with TRBD1. The CDR3 contains 13 residues. The ends lost 5 bases at V and 5 bases at J; junction bases unmatched: 4. CDR1 is SGHRS, CDR2 YFSETQ, per germline. This chain's CDR3 is CASSSGQNNEQFF. The CDR3 nucleotides read TGCGCCAGCAGTTCGGGACAGAACAATGAGCAGTTCTTC.